The rows below give T cell receptor beta chains drawn from one sample of a study of blood T cell repertoires in COVID-19. Profiling relied on immunoSEQ multiplex PCR, and the TCRdb table lists in-frame clones only, not all of them. The table lists around 43,000 clones, roughly three quarters of them singletons. The sequencing sample was made of peripheral blood. These receptor sequences come from a man in his 70s with acute or convalescent COVID-19. Each CDR3 is given with its conserved first and last residue. A D gene is named only where the DNA matches it firmly. Clone sizes are given selectively: once, few, many, or a class where the clone is expanded.

TRBV15	TRBD1	NA	TRBJ1-1	CATSTGGEAFF	TGTGCCACCAGCACAGGGGGGGAAGCTTTCTTT
TRBV11-2	TRBD1	NA	TRBJ2-2	CASSHTGWGQEITGELFF	TGTGCCAGCAGCCATACCGGCTGGGGACAGGAGATCACCGGGGAGCTGTTTTTT
TRBV9	NA	NA	TRBJ1-6	CASSVGQTGSPLHF	TGTGCCAGCAGCGTAGGACAGACGGGTTCACCCCTCCACTTT
TRBV29-1	NA	few	TRBJ1-5	CSVEEAANQPQHF	TGCAGCGTTGAAGAAGCGGCAAATCAGCCCCAGCATTTT
TRBV28	NA	NA	TRBJ2-7	CASTGGPPYEQYF	TGTGCCAGCACTGGAGGACCACCCTACGAGCAGTACTTC
TRBV6-2/TRBV6-3	NA	many	TRBJ1-6	CASSYESSSYNSPLHF	TGTGCCAGCAGTTACGAGTCGAGCTCCTATAATTCACCCCTCCACTTT
TRBV29-1	NA	NA	TRBJ1-2	CSVGQGNYGYTF	TGCAGCGTGGGGCAGGGTAACTATGGCTACACCTTC
TRBV19	NA	NA	TRBJ1-5	CASRARGQRLQPQHF	TGTGCCAGTAGGGCCCGTGGACAGAGGCTTCAGCCCCAGCATTTT
TRBV11-2	NA	NA	TRBJ1-4	CASSLVLEKLFF	TGTGCCAGCAGCTTAGTACTTGAAAAACTGTTTTTT
TRBV3-1/TRBV3-2	NA	NA	TRBJ1-2	CASSPEDSRYTF	TGTGCCAGCAGCCCCGAGGACAGCCGCTACACCTTC
TRBV12-5	NA	NA	TRBJ2-7	CASRMGASYEQYF	TGTGCTAGCAGGATGGGGGCCTCCTACGAGCAGTACTTC
TRBV2	NA	NA	TRBJ1-2	CASRKASNYGYTF	TGTGCCAGCAGAAAAGCTTCTAACTATGGCTACACCTTC
TRBV5-8	NA	NA	TRBJ1-2	CASSLVQGVHGYTF	TGTGCCAGCAGCTTGGTACAGGGTGTACATGGCTACACCTTC
TRBV4-3	NA	few	TRBJ1-5	CASSQFRGGQPQHF	TGCGCCAGCAGCCAATTCCGGGGGGGTCAGCCCCAGCATTTT
TRBV6-5	NA	NA	TRBJ1-1	CASSYLAGRPAEAFF	TGTGCCAGCAGTTACTTGGCGGGTCGGCCGGCTGAAGCTTTCTTT
TRBV6-5	TRBD1	NA	TRBJ1-2	CASSPRGRGYGYTF	TGTGCCAGCAGCCCCAGGGGGCGAGGCTATGGCTACACCTTC
TRBV11-3	TRBD1	NA	TRBJ2-1	CASSSGQAPLYEQFF	TGTGCCAGCAGCAGCGGACAGGCCCCCCTCTATGAGCAGTTCTTC
TRBV10-1	TRBD1	NA	TRBJ1-1	CASSDTRGRMDTEAFF	TGCGCCAGCAGCGACACGAGGGGGCGCATGGACACTGAAGCTTTCTTT
TRBV28	NA	NA	TRBJ2-7	CASSFSSYYEQYF	TGTGCCAGCAGTTTCAGTTCATATTACGAGCAGTACTTC
TRBV28	NA	NA	TRBJ1-5	CASKTRDIDNQPQHF	TGTGCCAGCAAGACCAGGGACATAGACAATCAGCCCCAGCATTTT
TRBV30	NA	NA	TRBJ2-3	CALTAGGDTQYF	TGTGCCCTAACTGCCGGGGGAGATACGCAGTATTTT
TRBV18	NA	NA	TRBJ1-1	CASSPAPDKNTEAFF	TGTGCCAGCTCACCCGCTCCCGACAAGAACACTGAAGCTTTCTTT
TRBV19	TRBD1	NA	TRBJ1-5	CASSIQGAIGNQPQHF	TGTGCCAGTAGTATTCAGGGGGCTATCGGCAATCAGCCCCAGCATTTT
TRBV3-1/TRBV3-2	NA	NA	TRBJ2-7	CASSQRGQVEQYF	TGTGCCAGCAGCCAGCGGGGGCAGGTCGAGCAGTACTTC
TRBV2	NA	NA	TRBJ1-6	CASSANQGIVGNSPLHF	TGTGCCAGCAGTGCGAATCAGGGCATAGTGGGAAATTCACCCCTCCACTTT
TRBV4-2	NA	few	TRBJ1-6	CASSQEVSSYNSPLHF	TGTGCCAGCAGCCAAGAAGTCAGCTCCTATAATTCACCCCTCCACTTT
TRBV6-5	TRBD2	NA	TRBJ2-3	CASKPGGDTQYF	TGTGCCAGCAAACCGGGGGGAGATACGCAGTATTTT
TRBV12-3/TRBV12-4	NA	NA	TRBJ2-3	CASSLGGTQYF	TGTGCCAGCAGCTTGGGGGGTACGCAGTATTTT
TRBV7-3	NA	once	TRBJ1-5	CASSLDGYSNQPQHF	TGTGCCAGCAGCTTAGACGGTTATAGCAATCAACCCCAGCATTTT
TRBV5-1	NA	NA	TRBJ1-1	CASSLPGQSMNTEAFF	TGCGCCAGCAGCTTGCCAGGACAGAGTATGAACACTGAAGCTTTCTTT
TRBV7-9	NA	NA	TRBJ1-4	CASSDTPATNEKLFF	TGTGCCAGCAGCGACACTCCTGCAACTAATGAAAAACTGTTTTTT
TRBV6-2/TRBV6-3	TRBD2	few	TRBJ2-5	CASSYEAGGIQETQYF	TGTGCCAGCAGTTATGAAGCGGGGGGGATCCAAGAGACCCAGTACTTC
TRBV9	NA	NA	TRBJ1-6	CASSVVPGGNSPLHF	TGTGCCAGCAGCGTAGTTCCGGGAGGGAATTCACCCCTCCACTTT
TRBV5-5	NA	NA	TRBJ2-5	CASSPGRLEKTQYF	TGTGCCAGCAGCCCGGGGCGACTAGAAAAGACCCAGTACTTC
TRBV6-2/TRBV6-3	TRBD2	NA	TRBJ2-2	CASSYSIEGLAGGRAGELFF	TGTGCCAGCAGTTACTCGATTGAGGGACTAGCCGGCGGGAGGGCCGGGGAGCTGTTTTTT
TRBV11-3	TRBD2	NA	TRBJ2-3	CASSLVAGGTDTQYF	TGTGCCAGCAGCTTAGTGGCGGGGGGCACAGATACGCAGTATTTT
TRBV3-1/TRBV3-2	NA	NA	TRBJ1-2	CASRRRDSHYGYTF	TGTGCCAGCCGACGCCGGGACTCTCACTATGGCTACACCTTC
TRBV9	TRBD1	NA	TRBJ1-2	CASSVAKGAGYGYTF	TGTGCCAGCAGCGTAGCAAAGGGGGCAGGATATGGCTACACCTTC
TRBV29-1	TRBD1	once	TRBJ2-3	CSVGQGHTDTQYF	TGCAGCGTTGGACAGGGACACACAGATACGCAGTATTTT
TRBV24-1	NA	NA	TRBJ1-1	CATAQTNTEAFF	TGTGCCACCGCACAGACGAACACTGAAGCTTTCTTT
TRBV6-2/TRBV6-3	NA	NA	TRBJ2-3	CASSYSYRRVTSTDTQYF	TGTGCCAGCAGTTACTCGTATAGGAGGGTAACTAGCACAGATACGCAGTATTTT